One and the same sample provided the 28 T cell receptor beta chains below, sequenced in a study of blood T cell repertoires in COVID-19. Method: immunoSEQ multiplex PCR; TCRdb's copy keeps in-frame clones and lacks some. The data hold just under 65,000 clones, with 65% to 85% observed a single time. The sequenced sample consisted of peripheral blood. These receptors came from a human donor in a cohort sampled during active COVID-19.

This CDR3 reads CASSIPSSATQYF. The CDR3 DNA reads as TGTGCCAGTAGTATACCTAGTTCTGCGACCCAGTACTTC. This chain uses TRBV19 with TRBJ2-5; D remains unclear. V lost 2 bases to trimming and J lost 7 bases, with 11 bases between them. This CDR3 is 13 amino acids long. CDR1 LNHDA and CDR2 SQIVND come from the germline V gene (reference sequence).

The rearrangement uses TRBV15 and TRBJ1-5; no definite D call. In germline, CDR1 is LNHNV, CDR2 YYDKDF (reference sequence). Trimming took off 0 bases at V and 8 bases at J, with 11 bases between the two ends. This CDR3 has 14 residues. DNA for the CDR3: TGTGCCACCAGCAGAGAGACAATCGAAAAGCCCCAGCATTTT. It is translated as CATSRETIEKPQHF.

The chain carries TRBV9 and TRBJ1-3; tentatively, D is TRBD1 (6 bases). Trimming removed 4 bases at V and 2 bases at J, with 13 bases between. Looked up from germline, CDR1 is SGDLS and CDR2 is YYNGEE. The CDR3 length is 15 residues. This CDR3 is CASSISGVAGNTIYF. The CDR3 nucleotides are TGTGCCAGCAGCATTTCAGGGGTCGCTGGAAACACCATATATTTT.

This sequence joins TRBV9 and TRBJ2-3; D is perhaps TRBD1 (7 bases). The CDR3 is 14 amino acids. Germline values: CDR1 SGDLS, CDR2 YYNGEE. The V end lost 2 bases, the J end lost 4 bases, and 11 bases lay between the germline ends. CDR3 sequence: CASSVRGEADTQYF. The CDR3 DNA reads as TGTGCCAGCAGCGTCAGGGGGGAAGCAGATACGCAGTATTTT.

The V and J genes are TRBV27 and TRBJ1-4; 7 nucleotides match TRBD1. Germline assignment: CDR1 MNHEY and CDR2 SMNVEV (reference sequence). V lost 2 bases to trimming and J lost 10 bases; unmatched junction nucleotides: 7. The CDR3 is 14 amino acids. The CDR3 here is CASSLAQGRGKLFF. In DNA form, the CDR3 reads TGTGCCAGCAGTTTAGCACAGGGGCGTGGAAAACTGTTTTTT.

This chain connects TRBV2 to TRBJ1-4; TRBD1 matches at 8 bases. CDR1 and CDR2 from the germline V gene are SNHLY and FYNNEI. The ends lost 5 bases at V and 8 bases at J; junction bases unmatched: 7. This CDR3 has 14 residues. Here the CDR3 DNA reads TGTGCCAGCAGTCGCCGGACAGGGTGGGAAAAACTGTTTTTT. Protein sequence: CASSRRTGWEKLFF. Based on the CDR3 plus reference TRBV2 and TRBJ1-4, the full variable domain is EPEVTQTPSHQVTQMGQEVILRCVPISNHLYFYWYRQILGQKVEFLVSFYNNEISEKSEIFDDQFSVERPDGSNFTLKIRSTKLEDSAMYFCASSRRTGWEKLFFGSGTQLSVL.

The chain joins TRBV11-3 to TRBJ2-3, with TRBD2 matching over 15 bases. Germline CDR1 SGHNT, CDR2 YENEEA. Trimming removed 3 bases from V and 2 bases from J; junction bases left unmatched: 9. CDR3 length: 19 residues. Here the CDR3 reads CASSFGLAGGSSITDTQYF. In DNA form, the CDR3 reads TGTGCCAGCAGCTTCGGACTAGCGGGGGGGTCTTCCATCACAGATACGCAGTATTTT.

The J gene is TRBJ1-2, the V gene TRBV5-5; D is unclear. The germline V gene encodes CDR1 SGHKS and CDR2 YYEKEE (reference sequence). Trimming took 2 bases from V and 1 from J, leaving 6 bases between them. The length of the CDR3 is 13 residues. DNA for the CDR3: TGTGCCAGCAGCTTAACCTATAACTATGGCTACACCTTC. Amino acids: CASSLTYNYGYTF.

In this sample, this clone turned up a few times. V is TRBV28 and J is TRBJ1-6; 9 nucleotides match TRBD1. The ends lost 3 bases at V and 12 bases at J; junction bases unmatched: 9. CDR3 size: 15 residues. Germline CDR1 is MDHEN and CDR2 is SYDVKM. The CDR3 bases are TGTGCCAGCAGTTTTCGGGACAGGGTAATGTTACCCCTCCACTTT. Amino acid sequence: CASSFRDRVMLPLHF. The variable domain in full, completed from reference TRBV28 and TRBJ1-6, reads DVKVTQSSRYLVKRTGEKVFLECVQDMDHENMFWYRQDPGLGLRLIYFSYDVKMKEKGDIPEGYSVSREKKERFSLILESASTNQTSMYLCASSFRDRVMLPLHFGNGTRLTVT.

The genes are TRBV7-2 and TRBJ2-2; perhaps TRBD1 as D (5 bases). The CDR3 runs 13 residues. Trimming took off 9 bases at V and 1 base at J, with 9 bases between the two ends. Germline V CDR1 and CDR2: SGHTA, FQGNSA. CDR3 sequence reads: CASSDMNTGELFF. As DNA, the CDR3 is TGTGCCAGTTCGGACATGAACACCGGGGAGCTGTTTTTT.

V is TRBV11-3 and J is TRBJ1-1; maybe TRBD1 (5 bases). CDR3 length equals 13 residues. V was cut by 5 bases and J by 4 bases, with 11 bases left in between. Per germline, CDR1 SGHNT and CDR2 YENEEA. The CDR3 nucleotides read TGTGCCAGCAGCCAAGCGGGGGGCACTGAAGCTTTCTTT. Translation: CASSQAGGTEAFF.

This clone has just a few counts. The CDR3 DNA sequence: TGTGCCAGCAGAAGCCAGGAGGGGGGGTACAATGAGCAGTTCTTC. Translating it yields CASRSQEGGYNEQFF. This chain connects TRBV28 to TRBJ2-1; weak D call: TRBD2 (7 bases). The CDR3 is 15 amino acids. Germline CDR1 is MDHEN and CDR2 is SYDVKM. V was pared by 6 bases and J by 4 bases, with 16 bases between.

The chain combines TRBV19 with TRBJ1-2; 8 bases agree with TRBD1. The germline V gene encodes CDR1 LNHDA and CDR2 SQIVND (reference sequence). This CDR3 is built from 14 residues. V lost 7 bases and J lost 3; bases outside the gene matches: 7. In DNA, the CDR3 is TGTGCCAGTACGGCCCAGGGGGCGGACTATGGCTACACCTTC. Translation: CASTAQGADYGYTF. Combining the CDR3 with reference TRBV19 and TRBJ1-2 gives the whole variable domain DGGITQSPKYLFRKEGQNVTLSCEQNLNHDAMYWYRQDPGQGLRLIYYSQIVNDFQKGDIAEGYSVSREKKESFPLTVTSAQKNPTAFYLCASTAQGADYGYTFGSGTRLTVV.

The gene calls are TRBV9 and TRBJ2-2; unclear D gene. Germline V gives CDR1 SGDLS, CDR2 YYNGEE. The CDR3 covers 17 residues. Deletions cut 4 bases from V and 5 bases from J, with 21 bases between. The CDR3 coding sequence is TGTGCCAGCAGCCCCCGGAAAAGGTTTAGCACGACCGGGGAGCTGTTTTTT. It translates to CASSPRKRFSTTGELFF.

This clone was picked up one time. The CDR3, as DNA: TGTGCCTGCCCCACAGGGGGTAGTACAGATACGCAGTATTTT. This translates into CACPTGGSTDTQYF. The chain links TRBV30 to TRBJ2-3; 8 bases line up with TRBD1. CDR1 GTSNPN and CDR2 SVGIG come from the germline V gene (reference sequence). V lost 6 bases to trimming and J lost 3 bases; unmatched junction nucleotides: 8. CDR3 length: 14 amino acids. The complete variable domain, with remaining parts taken from reference TRBV30 and TRBJ2-3, reads SQTIHQWPATLVQPVGSPLSLECTVEGTSNPNLYWYRQAAGRGLQLLFYSVGIGQISSEVPQNLSASRPQDRQFILSSKKLLLSDSGFYLCACPTGGSTDTQYFGPGTRLTVL.

This clone was counted only a few times. The chain has TRBV6-5 and TRBJ1-1; the D gene is possibly TRBD1 (6 bases). This CDR3 contains 14 residues. The germline V gene has CDR1 MNHEY and CDR2 SVGAGI. The V gene lost 3 bases and the J gene lost 1 base, with 9 bases spanning the gap. CDR3 region: CASSYLRGNTEAFF. CDR3 DNA: TGTGCCAGCAGTTATCTCAGGGGGAACACTGAAGCTTTCTTT.

V and J are TRBV7-9 and TRBJ2-7; perhaps TRBD1 as D (6 bases). This CDR3 is 17 amino acids long. CDR1 SEHNR and CDR2 FQNEAQ come from the germline V gene (reference sequence). Trimming removed 5 bases at V and 1 base at J, with 21 bases between. The DNA of the CDR3 is TGTGCCAGCAGCCCCTCTCAGGACAGCCGTTGGTCCTACGAGCAGTACTTC. Translation gives CASSPSQDSRWSYEQYF.

The J gene is TRBJ2-3, the V gene TRBV7-2, with D hard to call. V lost 1 base to trimming and J lost 2 bases, with 10 bases between them. Germline values: CDR1 SGHTA, CDR2 FQGNSA. This CDR3 has 15 residues. The CDR3 protein is CASSLVLHPTDTQYF. As DNA, the CDR3 is TGTGCCAGCAGCTTAGTTTTACATCCCACAGATACGCAGTATTTT.

This clone was observed a few times. The chain employs TRBV9 and TRBJ2-1, with D perhaps matching TRBD2 (5 bases). The CDR3 has 13 residues. V was clipped by 1 base and J by 5 bases, with 7 bases between them. Germline V gene sequence: CDR1 SGDLS, CDR2 YYNGEE. CDR3 loop: CASSVQLDNEQFF. The CDR3 nucleotides read TGTGCCAGCAGCGTACAACTAGACAATGAGCAGTTCTTC.

V and J are TRBV19 and TRBJ2-7, with D tentatively TRBD1 (6 bases). V gave up 9 bases and J gave up 3 bases, with 12 bases separating them. Germline V lookup: CDR1 LNHDA, CDR2 SQIVND (reference sequence). This CDR3 is 12 amino acids long. CDR3 nucleotide sequence: TGTGCCAGCCGGGACACAAACTACGAGCAGTACTTC. Its translation is CASRDTNYEQYF.

The CDR3: CASSKDRGSDTDTQYF. The CDR3 coding sequence is TGTGCCAGCAGCAAAGACAGGGGGAGTGACACAGATACGCAGTATTTT. The J gene is TRBJ2-3, the V gene TRBV21-1; the DNA was not compared with TRBD1, the D call given in the table. TRBV21-1 is an annotated pseudogene. This CDR3 has 16 amino acids.

This clone has a single count. The chain joins TRBV4-3 to TRBJ2-3, with TRBD1 matching over 10 bases. This CDR3 comprises 17 residues. Germline loops: CDR1 LGHNA, CDR2 YSLEER. The V and J ends lost 0 bases and 4 bases, in that order; junction bases with no gene match: 7. The CDR3 sequence: CASSQDVPGTGADTQYF. The CDR3 region has the DNA TGCGCCAGCAGCCAAGACGTCCCCGGGACAGGGGCAGATACGCAGTATTTT.

The chain couples TRBV18 to TRBJ1-4; D gene unclear. The V gene's germline CDR1 is KGHSH and CDR2 LQKENI. Trimming cost V 1 base and J 5 bases, with 11 bases left between them. This CDR3 is 15 amino acids long. This chain's CDR3 is CASSPRREKNEKLFF. CDR3 DNA sequence: TGTGCCAGCTCACCACGACGGGAGAAGAATGAAAAACTGTTTTTT.

The genes are TRBV7-8 and TRBJ2-3, with 7 bases aligning to TRBD1. The germline CDR1 and CDR2 sequences are SGHVS and FQNEAQ. Trimming at V came to 5 bases and at J to 0 bases, leaving 11 bases not matched to a gene. CDR3 length equals 17 residues. The CDR3 coding sequence is TGTGCCAGCAGCCCCAACCCCAGGACAGGTAGCACAGATACGCAGTATTTT. This codes for CASSPNPRTGSTDTQYF.

V is TRBV5-1 and J is TRBJ2-1; TRBD2 matches at 7 bases. Germline-derived CDR1 and CDR2 are SGHRS and YFSETQ. J was trimmed by 2 bases and V by 2 bases; bases with no gene match: 7. There are 16 residues in the CDR3. This CDR3 reads CASSFYSGETYNEQFF. DNA of the CDR3: TGCGCCAGCAGCTTTTACAGCGGGGAAACCTACAATGAGCAGTTCTTC.

In DNA, the CDR3 is TGTGCCACCAGCAGGGACCTCACAGGGTTGGGTGAAGCTTTCTTT. This encodes CATSRDLTGLGEAFF. The gene calls are TRBV15 and TRBJ1-1; tentative D call: TRBD1 (6 bases). The germline CDR1 and CDR2 sequences are LNHNV and YYDKDF (reference sequence). This CDR3 contains 15 residues. Trimming stripped 3 bases from V and 7 bases from J, with 18 bases between.

This clone came up a few times. The chain links TRBV27 to TRBJ2-7, with no clear D. The CDR3 covers 12 residues. CDR1 is MNHEY, CDR2 SMNVEV, per germline (reference sequence). Trimming took 8 bases from V and 1 from J, leaving 9 bases between them. The CDR3 DNA reads as TGTGCCAGCCGTTCTAATTCCTACGAGCAGTACTTC. Translated: CASRSNSYEQYF.

V usage is TRBV19 and J usage is TRBJ1-2, with 11 bases fitting TRBD1. Germline trimming cut 5 bases from V and 1 base from J; bases unmatched to any gene: 9. The CDR3 sequence is 17 residues long. Germline CDR1 reads LNHDA; CDR2 reads SQIVND (reference sequence). The CDR3: CASSLRTGGTFNYGYTF. The CDR3 region has the DNA TGTGCCAGTAGTCTCAGGACAGGGGGCACGTTTAACTATGGCTACACCTTC. The whole variable domain, remainder taken from reference TRBV19 and TRBJ1-2, is DGGITQSPKYLFRKEGQNVTLSCEQNLNHDAMYWYRQDPGQGLRLIYYSQIVNDFQKGDIAEGYSVSREKKESFPLTVTSAQKNPTAFYLCASSLRTGGTFNYGYTFGSGTRLTVV.